This T cell receptor (beta chain) comes out of a study of radiotherapy plus CTLA-4 blockade in lung cancer. Sequencing used immunoSEQ multiplex PCR; TCRdb keeps in-frame clones, though not all of them. Here the sample spans 81,000 or so clones, around 79% being singletons. To note about this clone: Antigen: not known.

The study, taken as a whole, reports: Blood saw expansion of tumor-derived TCR clones after radiotherapy plus ipilimumab. Reportedly, early blood T cell clone dynamics best predicted response, with interferon-beta.

There are 14 residues in the CDR3. Germline V CDR1 and CDR2: SGHTS, YDEGEE. Trimming stripped 0 bases from V and 2 bases from J, with 8 bases between. The clonotype comes from a human donor with non-small cell lung cancer whose response to radiotherapy plus ipilimumab could not be evaluated. Some clones in this sample may be carry-over from other donors' samples. The sequencing here drew on peripheral blood, taken from a patient treated with radiotherapy plus ipilimumab. The chain couples TRBV5-8 to TRBJ2-5; tentative D call: TRBD1 (6 bases). The CDR3 DNA sequence: TGTGCCAGCAGCTTGGCCCAGGGGCAAGAGACCCAGTACTTC. It codes for CASSLAQGQETQYF.